This paragraph covers one T cell receptor (beta chain) sequence. Its antigen is still unknown. This record comes from a study of T cells in Graves' hyperthyroidism and ophthalmopathy. Whole-study results and caveats: Most thyroid clonotypes expanded above 0.001 were also detected in blood.

V lost 5 bases, J lost 6 bases, and 6 bases stayed unmatched. Germline CDR1 is MNHEY and CDR2 is SVGEGT. The CDR3 has 13 amino acids. With a duration under 2 months, the hyperthyroidism was newly diagnosed in patients aged 18 to 65. Lactation, pregnancy, other autoimmune disease or uncontrolled infection excluded patients. Orbital computed tomography and thyroid ultrasound, together with serum TRAb and thyroxine and clinical symptoms, were used for diagnoses. What was amplified from RNA transcripts were TCR beta CDR3 regions. HTBI primers were used for first-round RT-PCR of the TCR CDR3. MiXCR was run by TCRdb on the multiplex PCR reads, yielding one entry per CDR3 protein. The sample yields 300,000 or so distinct CDR3 sequences, 21% seen once.

The receptor was derived from a woman in her fifties or sixties with Graves' hyperthyroidism. The source material was blood. The chain couples TRBV6-2 or TRBV6-3 to TRBJ2-5, with 7 bases identical to TRBD2. The CDR3 is CASSGLDLKTQYF. As DNA, the CDR3 is TGTGCCAGCAGTGGACTAGATTTAAAGACCCAGTACTTC.